A single sample is the source of the 22 T cell receptor beta chains below, sequenced in a study of T cells in Graves' hyperthyroidism and ophthalmopathy. The TCR beta CDR3 regions underwent amplification using RNA transcripts as the source. When the TCR CDR3 underwent first-round RT-PCR, the HTBI primer set was used. TCRdb itself ran the multiplex PCR reads through MiXCR, one entry per CDR3 protein. Seen here are a few hundred thousand distinct CDR3 sequences, approximately 15% observed once, and the top ten hold roughly 3.5%. Sequencing was performed on blood. All receptors derive from a woman aged 40 to 49 with Graves' ophthalmopathy.

The chain employs TRBV19 and TRBJ2-3; 9 bases fit TRBD2. From germline, CDR1 is LNHDA and CDR2 SQIVND (reference sequence). V gave up 3 bases and J gave up 1 base; unmatched junction bases: 8. This CDR3 contains 17 residues. The CDR3 DNA follows: TGTGCCAGTAGTATGTTGGCTAGCGGGGTACGCACAGATACGCAGTATTTT. It encodes CASSMLASGVRTDTQYF.

V usage is TRBV19 and J usage is TRBJ1-5; no firm D call. Trimming removed 0 bases from V and 6 bases from J, with 12 bases in between. The length of the CDR3 is 15 residues. Germline V gene data show CDR1 as LNHDA and CDR2 as SQIVND (reference sequence). The CDR3 sequence is CASSIDRRPSQPQHF. The CDR3 DNA sequence: TGTGCCAGTAGTATAGACAGACGACCCAGTCAGCCCCAGCATTTT.

This clonotype was counted ten times or more. This chain joins TRBV27 and TRBJ2-7; D might be TRBD2 (7 bases). The V and J ends lost 6 bases and 6 bases respectively, with 24 bases between them. Germline CDR1 and CDR2: MNHEY and SMNVEV (reference sequence). The CDR3 covers 16 residues. The CDR3 sequence: CASREGGILAMGEQYF. In DNA form, the CDR3 reads TGTGCCAGCAGAGAGGGGGGGATACTAGCGATGGGCGAGCAGTACTTC.

This rearrangement joins TRBV18 to TRBJ1-2; TRBD1 agrees at 10 bases. There are 14 residues in the CDR3. The germline V gene has CDR1 KGHSH and CDR2 LQKENI. The V gene end was trimmed by 5 bases and the J gene end by 6 bases; junction bases not matched to a gene: 6. CDR3 amino acids: CASSFRGQGHGYTF. The CDR3, as DNA: TGTGCCAGCTCATTCCGGGGACAGGGGCATGGCTACACCTTC. Complete variable domain (other parts from reference TRBV18 and TRBJ1-2): NAGVMQNPRHLVRRRGQEARLRCSPMKGHSHVYWYRQLPEEGLKFMVYLQKENIIDESGMPKERFSAEFPKEGPSILRIQQVVRGDSAAYFCASSFRGQGHGYTFGSGTRLTVV.

The sample holds many counts of this clonotype. The rearrangement uses TRBV3-1 and TRBJ2-7; D might be TRBD1 (5 bases). Germline values: CDR1 LGHDT, CDR2 YNNKEL (reference sequence). Trimming left V 2 bases short and J 2 bases short, with 10 bases between. The length of the CDR3 is 14 residues. The CDR3 spells CASSQNRSPYEQYF. The CDR3 DNA follows: TGTGCCAGCAGCCAAAACAGGAGTCCCTACGAGCAGTACTTC.

This clonotype came up many times. CDR3 sequence: CASIGQGPFYEQYF. As DNA, the CDR3 is TGTGCCAGCATCGGACAGGGGCCCTTTTACGAGCAGTACTTC. The rearrangement links TRBV11-3 to TRBJ2-7, with 9 bases fitting TRBD1. Per germline, CDR1 SGHNT and CDR2 YENEEA. V lost 7 bases, J lost 4 bases, and 8 bases stayed unmatched. This CDR3 has 14 amino acids. Full variable domain (outside the CDR3, taken from reference TRBV11-3 and TRBJ2-7): EAGVVQSPRYKIIEKKQPVAFWCNPISGHNTLYWYLQNLGQGPELLIRYENEEAVDDSQLPKDRFSAERLKGVDSTLKIQPAELGDSAVYLCASIGQGPFYEQYFGPGTRLTVT.

This clonotype appeared many times. The rearrangement joins TRBV12-3 or TRBV12-4 to TRBJ1-1, with D possibly matching TRBD1 (5 bases). V lost 6 bases to trimming and J lost 4 bases, with 9 bases between them. CDR3 length equals 12 residues. The CDR3 DNA follows: TGTGCCAGCAGGACAGTAATCACTGAAGCTTTCTTT. Protein sequence: CASRTVITEAFF.

This clonotype was seen at least ten times. The chain is built from TRBV20-1 and TRBJ2-1; 7 nucleotides agree with TRBD2. Germline V gene data show CDR1 as DFQATT and CDR2 as SNEGSKA (reference sequence). The CDR3 consists of 17 residues. The trim removed 1 base at V and 1 base at J, leaving 10 bases unmatched. CDR3 bases: TGCAGTGCTAGAGCGCGGGAGCGGTCCCCGTCCTACAATGAGCAGTTCTTC. Protein sequence: CSARARERSPSYNEQFF.

V and J are TRBV10-1 and TRBJ2-3, with D unresolved. Germline V gene lookup returns CDR1 WNHNN and CDR2 SYGVQD (reference sequence). This CDR3 region has 13 residues. V lost 5 bases to trimming and J lost 7 bases, with 13 bases between them. CDR3 sequence (DNA): TGCGCCAGCAGTCCCGACCTCCGGCATACGCAGTATTTT. It yields the protein CASSPDLRHTQYF.

The V gene is TRBV29-1, the J gene TRBJ2-5; 7 positions agree with TRBD1. This CDR3 is built from 11 residues. The V segment lost 8 bases and the J segment 4 bases; nucleotides outside the gene matches: 4. The germline V gene has CDR1 SQVTM and CDR2 ANQGSEA. In nucleotides, the CDR3 is TGCAGCATGGGACAGCTAGAGACCCAGTACTTC. This sequence encodes CSMGQLETQYF.

This clonotype turned up a few times. The J gene is TRBJ2-3, the V gene TRBV20-1; D gene uncertain. Trimming left V 0 bases short and J 0 bases short, with 10 bases between. CDR3 length equals 15 residues. From germline, CDR1 is DFQATT and CDR2 SNEGSKA (reference sequence). This CDR3 reads CSARDPATSTDTQYF. CDR3 nucleotide sequence: TGCAGTGCTAGAGATCCAGCCACTAGCACAGATACGCAGTATTTT.

This clonotype was counted ten times or more. The chain couples TRBV6-1 to TRBJ2-5; TRBD2 matches at 7 bases. The germline CDR1 and CDR2 sequences are MNHNS and SASEGT. This CDR3 region has 15 residues. The V gene end was trimmed by 1 base and the J gene end by 2 bases; junction bases not matched to a gene: 4. The chain's CDR3 is CASSEVWGLQETQYF. The CDR3 coding sequence is TGTGCCAGCAGTGAAGTTTGGGGACTACAAGAGACCCAGTACTTC.

The V and J genes are TRBV7-8 and TRBJ1-6, with no clear D. Germline lookup yields CDR1 SGHVS and CDR2 FQNEAQ. Trimming stripped 3 bases from V and 8 bases from J, with 5 bases between. The CDR3 loop spans 12 amino acids. The CDR3 sequence: CASSFPDSPLHF. The CDR3 bases are TGTGCCAGCAGCTTCCCGGATTCACCCCTCCACTTT. The whole variable domain, filled in from reference TRBV7-8 and TRBJ1-6, reads GAGVSQSPRYKVAKRGQDVALRCDPISGHVSLFWYQQALGQGPEFLTYFQNEAQLDKSGLPSDRFFAERPEGSVSTLKIQRTQQEDSAVYLCASSFPDSPLHFGNGTRLTVT.

This clonotype was counted many times. The J gene is TRBJ1-1, the V gene TRBV7-9; D remains unclear. Germline V gives CDR1 SEHNR, CDR2 FQNEAQ (reference sequence). The V end was cut by 6 bases, the J end by 3 bases, with 11 bases between. CDR3 length: 13 residues. CDR3 protein: CASSVRTDTEAFF. The DNA of the CDR3 is TGTGCCAGCAGTGTTCGGACGGACACTGAAGCTTTCTTT.

The chain recombines TRBV20-1 with TRBJ1-3; D is uncertain. V was cut by 6 bases and J by 1 base, with 16 bases left in between. In germline, CDR1 is DFQATT, CDR2 SNEGSKA (reference sequence). The CDR3 is 15 residues long. CDR3 residues: CSANPTEKSGNTIYF. The CDR3 DNA is TGCAGTGCAAACCCGACGGAAAAATCTGGAAACACCATATATTTT.

This clonotype was seen at least ten times. The genes are TRBV28 and TRBJ2-3; D is tentatively TRBD1 or TRBD2 (6 bases each). V dropped 7 bases and J dropped 2 bases, with 22 bases sitting between them. The CDR3 has 17 residues. CDR1 and CDR2 from the germline V gene are MDHEN and SYDVKM. The CDR3 reads CASTSGGPDLTTDTQYF. CDR3 bases: TGTGCCAGCACTTCCGGGGGCCCGGACCTTACCACAGATACGCAGTATTTT. The full variable domain, rest sourced from reference TRBV28 and TRBJ2-3, is DVKVTQSSRYLVKRTGEKVFLECVQDMDHENMFWYRQDPGLGLRLIYFSYDVKMKEKGDIPEGYSVSREKKERFSLILESASTNQTSMYLCASTSGGPDLTTDTQYFGPGTRLTVL.

This clonotype showed up just a few times. In DNA form, the CDR3 reads TGCGCCAGCAGTGACGGGACTCTTAATGAAAAACTGTTTTTT. As protein: CASSDGTLNEKLFF. The chain combines TRBV4-1 with TRBJ1-4, with TRBD1 as a possible D gene (5 bases). Germline loops: CDR1 MGHRA, CDR2 YSYEKL. CDR3 length: 14 residues. The V and J ends lost 6 bases and 4 bases respectively, with 12 bases between them.

The CDR3 protein is CSGTGAYEQYF. CDR3 DNA: TGCAGCGGGACAGGGGCCTACGAGCAGTACTTC. The V call is TRBV20-1, the J call TRBJ2-7; 10 bases fit TRBD1. The CDR3 sequence is 11 residues long. Germline CDR1 and CDR2: DFQATT and SNEGSKA (reference sequence).

There are many counts of this clonotype. The rearrangement uses TRBV11-2 and TRBJ2-7; TRBD1 agrees at 7 bases. J was trimmed by 3 bases and V by 3 bases; bases with no gene match: 14. Germline values: CDR1 SGHAT, CDR2 FQNNGV. This CDR3 is 17 amino acids long. The CDR3 DNA is TGTGCCAGCAGCTTCTTCCCCACGTACAGGGGAAACTACGAGCAGTACTTC. Protein sequence: CASSFFPTYRGNYEQYF.

V and J are TRBV2 and TRBJ1-5; D gene ambiguous. Germline V gene lookup returns CDR1 SNHLY and CDR2 FYNNEI. The CDR3 extends over 15 amino acids. Trimming took 4 bases from V and 0 from J, leaving 10 bases between them. The CDR3 loop reads CASSGFGDSNQPQHF. Here the CDR3 DNA reads TGTGCCAGCAGTGGATTTGGGGATAGCAATCAGCCCCAGCATTTT.

Ten or more counts support this clonotype. This chain connects TRBV7-6 to TRBJ2-2; no definite D call. CDR1 is SGHVS and CDR2 is FNYEAQ in the germline V gene. V lost 0 bases and J lost 7, with 6 bases in between. This CDR3 spans 13 amino acids. CDR3 sequence (DNA): TGTGCCAGCAGCTTAGCGAAGGTCGGGGAGCTGTTTTTT. It specifies CASSLAKVGELFF.

This clonotype has ten or more counts. DNA of the CDR3: TGTGCCAGCAGTTTCTGGACAGGGGGTGGCCAAGAGACCCAGTACTTC. Its protein is CASSFWTGGGQETQYF. This sequence joins TRBV28 and TRBJ2-5, with TRBD1 matching 10 bases. Germline V lookup: CDR1 MDHEN, CDR2 SYDVKM. This CDR3 has 16 residues. The V segment lost 3 bases and the J segment 1 base; nucleotides outside the gene matches: 5.